Described below is a single T cell receptor beta chain sequence and its context. The CDR3 totals 16 residues. Trimming took off 4 bases at V and 6 bases at J, with 23 bases between the two ends. Per germline, CDR1 SGDLS and CDR2 YYNGEE. The record originates from a study of blood T cell repertoires in COVID-19. Study-level information: Italy, Spain and the United States were the sources of the convalescent and acute COVID-19 samples. T cells, B-cell-depleted T cells, or PBMCs supplied cDNA or gDNA.

Original handling: It was from reference gene primer amplification that nucleated cell counts were estimated. Profiling relied on immunoSEQ multiplex PCR, and the TCRdb table lists in-frame clones only, not all of them. That table furnishes V, J and clone size, whereas the DNA furnished D and trimming. The sample gives roughly 81,000 clones, about 80% of which show up once; roughly 2.2% is in the top ten. This chain links TRBV9 with TRBJ2-7; D may be TRBD1 (6 bases). Sequencing input: peripheral blood. This TCR was recovered from a woman between 70 and 85 years old with acute or convalescent COVID-19. In DNA, the CDR3 is TGTGCCAGCAGCCTTAGTTTGGGGCAGGGGTTTACCGAGCAGTACTTC. It is translated as CASSLSLGQGFTEQYF.